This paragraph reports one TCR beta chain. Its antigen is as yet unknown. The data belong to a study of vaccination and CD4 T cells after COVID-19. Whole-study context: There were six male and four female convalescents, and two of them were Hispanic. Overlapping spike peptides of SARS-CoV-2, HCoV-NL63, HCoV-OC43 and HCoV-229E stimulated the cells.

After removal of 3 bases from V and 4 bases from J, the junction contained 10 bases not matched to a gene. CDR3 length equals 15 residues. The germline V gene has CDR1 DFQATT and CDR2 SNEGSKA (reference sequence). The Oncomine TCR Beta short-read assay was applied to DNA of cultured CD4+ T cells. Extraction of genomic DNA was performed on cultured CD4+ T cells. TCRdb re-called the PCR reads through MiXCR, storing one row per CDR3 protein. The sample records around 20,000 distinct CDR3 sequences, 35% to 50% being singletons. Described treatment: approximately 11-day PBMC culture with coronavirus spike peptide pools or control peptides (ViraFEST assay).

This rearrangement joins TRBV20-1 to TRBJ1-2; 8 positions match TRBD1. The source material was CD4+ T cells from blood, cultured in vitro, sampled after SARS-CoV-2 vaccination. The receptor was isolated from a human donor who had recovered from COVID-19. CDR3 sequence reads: CSARVPGQAGYGYTF. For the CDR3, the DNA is TGCAGTGCTAGGGTACCGGGACAGGCGGGCTATGGCTACACCTTC.